The subject of this entry is one T cell receptor beta chain. Authors' data handling: How many nucleated cells were present was estimated from reference gene primer amplification. The table came from immunoSEQ multiplex PCR; TCRdb's copy has only in-frame clones and leaves some out. D and trimming were read from the DNA, whereas the V and J calls and clone size are those reported in that table. The sample contains about 120,000 clones, about nine tenths of which appear only once. The data stem from a study of blood T cell repertoires in COVID-19. This CDR3 spans 20 amino acids. V lost 0 bases to trimming and J lost 7 bases, with 25 bases between them. From germline, CDR1 is LGHNA and CDR2 YSLEER.

Sequenced material: peripheral blood. The genes are TRBV4-3 and TRBJ1-6, with D perhaps TRBD1 (5 bases). The receptor comes from a human donor with active COVID-19. The donor label of this sample is uncertain. CDR3 DNA: TGCGCCAGCAGCCAAGATGATCGGGACTCTGTTCAATACCCGAATTCACCCCTCCACTTT. It specifies CASSQDDRDSVQYPNSPLHF.